These 30 T cell receptor beta chains were sequenced from one sample in a study of T cell changes during pregnancy in multiple sclerosis. Libraries were prepared by immunoSEQ multiplex PCR; TCRdb keeps only in-frame clonotypes and omits some of them. The table records some 21,000 clones, around 93% of them present only once. Sequencing used CD4+ T cells from peripheral blood mononuclear cells, obtained in the third trimester of pregnancy. Receptors were obtained from a female donor with multiple sclerosis, enrolled in a pregnancy study.

This chain connects TRBV15 to TRBJ1-1; the D gene is possibly TRBD1 (5 bases). The germline V gene encodes CDR1 LNHNV and CDR2 YYDKDF (reference sequence). The ends were cut back, 0 bases at V and 6 bases at J, with 20 bases in the middle. The CDR3 loop spans 17 amino acids. The CDR3, as DNA: TGTGCCACCAGCAGAGATCCGGGGCCTAGGGCGGGAGCTGAAGCTTTCTTT. Translation gives CATSRDPGPRAGAEAFF.

The gene calls are TRBV6-1 and TRBJ2-4; unclear D gene. This CDR3 has 10 amino acids. V was clipped by 8 bases and J by 7 bases, with 6 bases between them. CDR1 is MNHNS and CDR2 is SASEGT in the germline V gene. The CDR3 sequence: CASGPNIQYF. The CDR3 DNA sequence: TGTGCCAGCGGCCCGAACATTCAGTACTTC.

This clone came up a few times. The gene calls are TRBV7-9 and TRBJ2-2; no definite D call. This CDR3 is 14 amino acids long. Germline values: CDR1 SEHNR, CDR2 FQNEAQ (reference sequence). Trimming shortened V by 1 base and J by 5 bases, and 8 bases separated the two germline ends. The CDR3 loop reads CASSLGLETGELFF. The CDR3 region has the DNA TGTGCCAGCAGCTTAGGCCTAGAGACCGGGGAGCTGTTTTTT.

V gene TRBV4-1 combines with J gene TRBJ2-3, with TRBD2 matching 7 bases. Germline CDR1 is MGHRA and CDR2 is YSYEKL. This CDR3 is 16 amino acids long. J was trimmed by 2 bases and V by 3 bases; bases with no gene match: 8. For the CDR3, the DNA is TGCGCCAGCAGCCAGGGGGGGGGTTTTTCCACAGATACGCAGTATTTT. Translating it yields CASSQGGGFSTDTQYF.

The chain has TRBV27 and TRBJ1-1; a possible D gene is TRBD1 (6 bases). Germline CDR1 and CDR2: MNHEY and SMNVEV (reference sequence). V dropped 1 base and J dropped 1 base, with 13 bases sitting between them. The CDR3 is made up of 16 amino acids. DNA for the CDR3: TGTGCCAGCAGTTTATTCTCGACAGGCGGGAACACTGAAGCTTTCTTT. Translated: CASSLFSTGGNTEAFF.

The gene calls are TRBV9 and TRBJ2-3; 7 bases agree with TRBD2. Germline CDR1 is SGDLS and CDR2 is YYNGEE. The CDR3 has 17 residues. With 0 bases clipped from V and 1 base from J, the junction kept 8 bases outside the gene matches. CDR3 region: CASSVDRKSGGTDTQYF. CDR3 coding DNA: TGTGCCAGCAGCGTAGATCGAAAGAGCGGGGGCACAGATACGCAGTATTTT. The entire variable domain, with the rest obtained from reference TRBV9 and TRBJ2-3, is as follows: DSGVTQTPKHLITATGQRVTLRCSPRSGDLSVYWYQQSLDQGLQFLIQYYNGEERAKGNILERFSAQQFPDLHSELNLSSLELGDSALYFCASSVDRKSGGTDTQYFGPGTRLTVL.

This chain connects TRBV10-3 to TRBJ2-7; a possible D gene is TRBD1 (6 bases). Germline V gives CDR1 ENHRY, CDR2 SYGVKD. Trimming shortened V by 4 bases and J by 1 base, and 17 bases separated the two germline ends. CDR3 length: 16 amino acids. CDR3 bases: TGTGCCATCAGTGCGGAAACAGGGATCAATTCCTACGAGCAGTACTTC. Protein product: CAISAETGINSYEQYF.

This CDR3 reads CASSYTSGDLYEQYF. The CDR3 DNA reads TGTGCCAGCAGTTACACGAGCGGGGATTTATACGAGCAGTACTTC. The chain couples TRBV6-5 to TRBJ2-7, with 7 positions matching TRBD2. This CDR3 has 15 amino acids. Trimming cost V 2 bases and J 4 bases; bases outside gene matches: 8. In germline, CDR1 is MNHEY, CDR2 SVGAGI.

The rearrangement links TRBV30 to TRBJ2-1; 14 bases align to TRBD2. V gave up 0 bases and J gave up 6 bases; unmatched junction bases: 1. The CDR3 length is 15 residues. In germline, CDR1 is GTSNPN, CDR2 SVGIG (reference sequence). The CDR3 sequence is CAWSVTSGGANEQFF. CDR3 in DNA: TGTGCCTGGAGTGTGACTAGCGGGGGGGCCAATGAGCAGTTCTTC.

V is TRBV10-3 and J is TRBJ1-3; D is undetermined. Germline CDR1 and CDR2: ENHRY and SYGVKD. The V and J ends lost 3 bases and 2 bases respectively, with 14 bases between them. The length of the CDR3 is 16 residues. CDR3 bases: TGTGCCATCAGTGATAGTAGAGGAAAAACTGGAAACACCATATATTTT. Translating gives CAISDSRGKTGNTIYF.

This chain uses TRBV9 with TRBJ2-2, with D maybe TRBD1 (6 bases). Trimming cost V 3 bases and J 5 bases, with 17 bases left between them. The CDR3 is 16 amino acids. The V gene's germline CDR1 is SGDLS and CDR2 YYNGEE. CDR3 amino acids: CASSAIPRGGTGELFF. DNA for the CDR3: TGTGCCAGCAGCGCCATCCCCAGGGGCGGTACCGGGGAGCTGTTTTTT.

The chain joins TRBV19 to TRBJ1-2, with 9 bases fitting TRBD1. Germline values: CDR1 LNHDA, CDR2 SQIVND (reference sequence). There are 13 residues in the CDR3. The V gene end was trimmed by 8 bases and the J gene end by 6 bases; junction bases not matched to a gene: 7. The CDR3 spells CASWDRERDGYTF. Written as DNA, the CDR3 is TGTGCCAGTTGGGACAGGGAGAGAGATGGCTACACCTTC.

This clone was picked up a small number of times. The chain is built from TRBV19 and TRBJ1-2; D is perhaps TRBD1 (5 bases). Germline V CDR1 and CDR2: LNHDA, SQIVND (reference sequence). The CDR3 is 14 residues long. V was trimmed by 2 bases and J by 6 bases, leaving 13 bases between them. CDR3 DNA sequence: TGTGCCAGTAGTATACGGGGGGATGAGGATGGCTACACCTTC. As protein: CASSIRGDEDGYTF.

The chain employs TRBV7-2 and TRBJ2-2, with D unresolved. The CDR3 is made up of 14 amino acids. V was shortened by 3 bases and J by 4 bases, with 9 bases between the two germline ends. Per the germline V gene, CDR1 is SGHTA and CDR2 is FQGNSA. CDR3 coding DNA: TGTGCCAGCAGCTTCACCCTAGGCACCGGGGAGCTGTTTTTT. It is translated as CASSFTLGTGELFF.

This rearrangement joins TRBV2 to TRBJ1-5; 7 nucleotides align to TRBD1. The length of the CDR3 is 13 residues. Germline CDR1 reads SNHLY; CDR2 reads FYNNEI. J lost 9 bases, V lost 10 bases, and 12 bases had no gene match. CDR3 sequence: CATGTVPRGPQHF. In nucleotides, the CDR3 is TGTGCCACCGGGACAGTCCCTCGGGGGCCCCAGCATTTT.

Concerning this clone: Mismatch with germline at one junction end may stem from a read error. CDR3 in amino acids: CASSQEPGTGPHEF. The CDR3 DNA sequence: TGCGCCAGCAGCCAAGAGCCCGGGACAGGACCGCACGAGTTC. J is TRBJ1-2 and V is TRBV4-1, with 8 bases matching TRBD1. Germline V gene data show CDR1 as MGHRA and CDR2 as YSYEKL. The CDR3 length is 14 residues.

This sequence joins TRBV19 and TRBJ1-1; 9 bases fit TRBD1. The CDR3 has 15 residues. J was trimmed by 4 bases and V by 7 bases; bases with no gene match: 10. Germline CDR1 LNHDA, CDR2 SQIVND (reference sequence). CDR3 sequence reads: CASNPWDRDSTEAFF. DNA for the CDR3: TGTGCCAGTAATCCCTGGGACAGGGACTCCACTGAAGCTTTCTTT.

This clone was observed once. This chain links TRBV11-2 with TRBJ2-2, with D possibly matching TRBD1 (5 bases). Germline CDR1 SGHAT, CDR2 FQNNGV. V lost 5 bases and J 1 base, leaving 14 bases between the germline ends. The CDR3 spans 16 residues. In DNA form, the CDR3 reads TGTGCCAGCAGCCGCCCCCCAGGGTGGAACACCGGGGAGCTGTTTTTT. Translated, it gives CASSRPPGWNTGELFF.

The rearrangement joins TRBV6-1 to TRBJ1-5; no definite D call. Per the germline V gene, CDR1 is MNHNS and CDR2 is SASEGT. Deletions cut 2 bases from V and 8 bases from J, with 13 bases between. This CDR3 region has 14 residues. The DNA for the CDR3 is TGTGCCAGCAGTGAAAACTTGGTAACGAAGCCCCAGCATTTT. Protein: CASSENLVTKPQHF.

The sample holds one count of this clone. The rearrangement links TRBV9 to TRBJ1-4; 7 bases are shared with TRBD1. The germline V gene encodes CDR1 SGDLS and CDR2 YYNGEE. The CDR3 has 15 residues. Losses at the gene ends were 4 bases for V and 4 bases for J; bases not matched to a gene: 7. The CDR3 is CASSTGDRDNEKLFF. The CDR3, as DNA: TGTGCCAGCAGCACAGGGGACAGAGATAATGAAAAACTGTTTTTT.

J is TRBJ1-2 and V is TRBV19; 8 bases agree with TRBD1. The V gene end was trimmed by 10 bases and the J gene end by 1 base; junction bases not matched to a gene: 8. The CDR3 runs 14 residues. The germline V gene has CDR1 LNHDA and CDR2 SQIVND (reference sequence). In DNA, the CDR3 is TGTGCCACCCGATATGACAGGGGTAACTATGGCTACACCTTC. This gives the protein CATRYDRGNYGYTF.

This clone was observed once. This rearrangement joins TRBV19 to TRBJ2-7, with 11 bases aligning to TRBD2. The CDR3 is 13 residues long. With V trimmed by 7 bases and J by 3 bases, 2 bases remained unmatched. Per the germline V gene, CDR1 is LNHDA and CDR2 is SQIVND (reference sequence). Here the CDR3 DNA reads TGTGCCAGTACCACTAGCGGGGGCTACGAGCAGTACTTC. Protein: CASTTSGGYEQYF.

The chain recombines TRBV19 with TRBJ1-6; 8 nucleotides line up with TRBD1. The CDR3 length is 16 residues. Looked up from germline, CDR1 is LNHDA and CDR2 is SQIVND (reference sequence). V shed 3 bases and J 6 bases; nucleotides not matched to a gene: 7. CDR3 sequence reads: CASSIHQGAANSPLHF. Written as DNA, the CDR3 is TGTGCCAGTAGTATCCACCAGGGGGCGGCTAATTCACCCCTCCACTTT.

This chain uses TRBV7-3 with TRBJ1-5; 10 bases fit TRBD1. Germline V gene data show CDR1 as SGHTA and CDR2 as FQGTGA. The CDR3 extends over 18 amino acids. The ends lost 3 bases at V and 0 bases at J; junction bases unmatched: 8. The CDR3 loop reads CASSFARDRGYSNQPQHF. CDR3 nucleotides: TGTGCCAGCAGCTTCGCCCGGGACAGGGGATATAGCAATCAGCCCCAGCATTTT.

The chain joins TRBV5-1 to TRBJ2-5; TRBD2 matches 7 bases. The CDR3 runs 15 residues. The germline CDR1 and CDR2 sequences are SGHRS and YFSETQ. The J segment lost 7 bases and the V segment lost 4 bases, leaving 13 bases of the junction unmatched. CDR3 sequence: CASSPTGTSGGTQYF. The CDR3 DNA sequence: TGCGCCAGCAGCCCAACCGGGACTTCGGGGGGGACCCAGTACTTC.

Here the CDR3 reads CASSLSISTDTQYF. The DNA of the CDR3 is TGTGCCAGCAGTTTATCCATCAGCACAGATACGCAGTATTTT. This chain links TRBV27 with TRBJ2-3; D remains ambiguous. The germline V gene has CDR1 MNHEY and CDR2 SMNVEV (reference sequence). V was cut by 0 bases and J by 0 bases, with 4 bases left in between. The CDR3 covers 14 residues.

This chain joins TRBV4-2 and TRBJ1-2, with 7 bases lining up with TRBD1. Trimming cost V 3 bases and J 1 base; bases outside gene matches: 5. The CDR3 has 15 amino acids. CDR1 is LGHNA, CDR2 YNFKEQ, per germline. The CDR3 protein is CASSHPDRDNYGYTF. Written as DNA, the CDR3 is TGTGCCAGCAGCCACCCTGACAGGGATAACTATGGCTACACCTTC.

This chain joins TRBV6-1 and TRBJ1-3; the D gene is possibly TRBD1 (5 bases). There are 15 residues in the CDR3. CDR1 is MNHNS, CDR2 SASEGT, per germline. The V and J ends lost 4 bases and 0 bases respectively, with 10 bases between them. The CDR3 coding sequence is TGTGCCAGCAGTGCGGGGGAAAGCTCTGGAAACACCATATATTTT. Protein product: CASSAGESSGNTIYF.

The J gene is TRBJ2-1, the V gene TRBV10-3; D is possibly TRBD1 (5 bases). V was shortened by 2 bases and J by 11 bases, with 19 bases between the two germline ends. CDR3 length: 15 amino acids. The germline V gene has CDR1 ENHRY and CDR2 SYGVKD. The CDR3 sequence: CAISEEAGKGEKQFF. CDR3 nucleotide sequence: TGTGCCATCAGTGAGGAGGCAGGGAAAGGTGAGAAGCAGTTCTTC.

Note on this clone: One junction end disagrees with the germline gene, perhaps due to a read error. Other DNA sequences of this sample code for an identical CDR3. The rearrangement uses TRBV6-1 and TRBJ1-2; TRBD1 agrees at 9 bases. This CDR3 is 17 amino acids long. Germline-derived CDR1 and CDR2 are MNHNS and SASEGT. CDR3 sequence (DNA): TGCGCCAGCAGTGAAGCGTGGACAGGGGACGTTACCTATGGCTACACCTTC. It translates to CASSEAWTGDVTYGYTF.